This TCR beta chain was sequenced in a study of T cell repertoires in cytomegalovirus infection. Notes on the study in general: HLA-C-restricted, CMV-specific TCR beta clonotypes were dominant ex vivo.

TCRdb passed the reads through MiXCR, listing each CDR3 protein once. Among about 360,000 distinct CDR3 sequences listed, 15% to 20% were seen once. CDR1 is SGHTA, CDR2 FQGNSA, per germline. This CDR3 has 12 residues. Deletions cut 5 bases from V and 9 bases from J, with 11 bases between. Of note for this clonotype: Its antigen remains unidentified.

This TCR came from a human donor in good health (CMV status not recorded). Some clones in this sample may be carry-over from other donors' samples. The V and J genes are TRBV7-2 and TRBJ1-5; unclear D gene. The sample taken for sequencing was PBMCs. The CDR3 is CASSQLFAPQHF. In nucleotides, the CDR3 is TGTGCCAGCAGCCAGCTCTTTGCGCCCCAGCATTTT.